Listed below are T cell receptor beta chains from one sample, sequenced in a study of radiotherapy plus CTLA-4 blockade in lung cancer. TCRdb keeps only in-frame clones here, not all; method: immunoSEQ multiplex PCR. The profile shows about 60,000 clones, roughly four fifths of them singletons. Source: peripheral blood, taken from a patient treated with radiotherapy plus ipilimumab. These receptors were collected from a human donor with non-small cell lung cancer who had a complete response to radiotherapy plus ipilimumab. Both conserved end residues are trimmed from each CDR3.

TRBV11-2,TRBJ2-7,ASSLGLVFEQY
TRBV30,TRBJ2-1,AWTESSYNEQF
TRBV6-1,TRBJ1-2,ASSLQGQPPYGYT
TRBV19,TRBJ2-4,ASSIGGQGSYTDIQY
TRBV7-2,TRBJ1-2,ASSLNSGTGVYGYT
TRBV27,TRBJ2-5,ASSAWPGTGVGTQY
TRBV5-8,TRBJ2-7,ASSLSGTGYYEQY
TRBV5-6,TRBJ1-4,ASSLGTDHEKLF
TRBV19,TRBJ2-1,ASKDGGSGRRGEQF
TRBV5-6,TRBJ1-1,ASSWAGDTEAF
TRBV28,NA,ASSNIAGRDKTPYEQY
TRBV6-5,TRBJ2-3,ASRNIQPTDTQY
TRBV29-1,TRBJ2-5,SVAYLAMRETQY
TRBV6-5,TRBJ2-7,ASSYRGGTGGFEQY
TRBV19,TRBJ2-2,ASRGYGTGDTGELF
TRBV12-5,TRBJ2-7,ASGLSRVGQGTSYEQY
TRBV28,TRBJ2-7,ASSSPLSRDRLYEQY
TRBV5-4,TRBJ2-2,ASGAAGTGELF
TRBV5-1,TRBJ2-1,ASSLGAPRDEQF
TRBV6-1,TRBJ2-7,ASSEVEGAYEQY
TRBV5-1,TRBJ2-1,ASSTLESLYNEQF
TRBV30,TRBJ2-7,AWSHLAGASYEQY
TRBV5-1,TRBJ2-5,ASSSQSGVQTQY
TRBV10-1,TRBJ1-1,ASSENRNTEAF
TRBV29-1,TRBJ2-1,SVKGLAGGEQF
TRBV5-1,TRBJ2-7,ASSLSRVGEQY
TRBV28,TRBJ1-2,ASSLTGYGYT
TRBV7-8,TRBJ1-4,ASSRRQGANNEKLF
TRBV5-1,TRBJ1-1,ASIGQNTEAF